The next 14 T cell receptor beta chains were all read from a single sample in a study of blood T cell repertoires in COVID-19. Sequencing used immunoSEQ multiplex PCR; TCRdb keeps in-frame clones, though not all of them. The sample holds approximately 290,000 clones, about 80% seen once. The specimen sequenced was peripheral blood. Source of these receptors: an older person with COVID-19, enrolled during active disease.

CDR3 nucleotides: TGTGCCAGCAGCTTTAGCGGGGGGGCTTGGACAGATACGCAGTATTTT. Amino acids: CASSFSGGAWTDTQYF. The gene calls are TRBV7-2 and TRBJ2-3; 11 bases are a match to TRBD2. Germline loops: CDR1 SGHTA, CDR2 FQGNSA. The V and J ends lost 3 bases and 3 bases, in that order; junction bases with no gene match: 5. The CDR3 consists of 16 residues. Supplemented by reference TRBV7-2 and TRBJ2-3, the full variable domain reads GAGVSQSPSNKVTEKGKDVELRCDPISGHTALYWYRQSLGQGLEFLIYFQGNSAPDKSGLPSDRFSAERTGGSVSTLTIQRTQQEDSAVYLCASSFSGGAWTDTQYFGPGTRLTVL.

The gene calls are TRBV5-4 and TRBJ2-2, with D possibly TRBD1 on 5 matching bases. This CDR3 spans 13 amino acids. Germline lookup yields CDR1 SGHNT and CDR2 YYREEE (reference sequence). V was cut by 6 bases and J by 5 bases, with 11 bases left in between. The CDR3 DNA sequence: TGTGCCAGCACCGCAGGGCTAACCGGGGAGCTGTTTTTT. Encoded protein: CASTAGLTGELFF.

The chain joins TRBV29-1 to TRBJ1-5; 7 bases are a match to TRBD1. The trim removed 6 bases at V and 3 bases at J, leaving 5 bases unmatched. Germline V gene lookup returns CDR1 SQVTM and CDR2 ANQGSEA. The CDR3 spans 13 residues. The CDR3 here is CSVRDSINQPQHF. Here the CDR3 DNA reads TGCAGCGTCCGGGACAGCATCAATCAGCCCCAGCATTTT.

V usage is TRBV11-2 and J usage is TRBJ2-3; D gene uncertain. The germline V gene has CDR1 SGHAT and CDR2 FQNNGV. V lost 1 base to trimming and J lost 6 bases, with 14 bases between them. The CDR3 spans 15 residues. As DNA, the CDR3 is TGTGCCAGCAGCTTAGGAAGCGCACCTGGGGATACGCAGTATTTT. Amino acids: CASSLGSAPGDTQYF.

V gene TRBV5-5 combines with J gene TRBJ2-7, with D maybe TRBD1 (5 bases). The CDR3 is 15 residues long. V lost 3 bases and J lost 3, with 16 bases in between. Looked up from germline, CDR1 is SGHKS and CDR2 is YYEKEE (reference sequence). The CDR3 DNA reads TGTGCCAGCAGCTACCAGGGCGGAGTAAGCTACGAGCAGTACTTC. Amino acid sequence: CASSYQGGVSYEQYF.

A remark on this clone: Other DNA variants within this sample encode the same CDR3. The chain uses TRBV9 and TRBJ2-1; no reliable D call. The length of the CDR3 is 14 residues. Germline V lookup: CDR1 SGDLS, CDR2 YYNGEE. Trimming left V 1 base short and J 6 bases short, with 11 bases between. CDR3 in DNA: TGTGCCAGCAGCGTAAGATTCGAGGTCAATGAGCAGTTCTTC. Translated, it gives CASSVRFEVNEQFF. Variable domain in full (rest from reference TRBV9 and TRBJ2-1): DSGVTQTPKHLITATGQRVTLRCSPRSGDLSVYWYQQSLDQGLQFLIQYYNGEERAKGNILERFSAQQFPDLHSELNLSSLELGDSALYFCASSVRFEVNEQFFGPGTRLTVL.

CDR3: CASSLGRGVNTGELFF. The CDR3 DNA follows: TGTGCCAGCAGCTTAGGGAGGGGTGTAAACACCGGGGAGCTGTTTTTT. This sequence joins TRBV7-6 and TRBJ2-2; D might be TRBD2 (6 bases). Germline lookup yields CDR1 SGHVS and CDR2 FNYEAQ. The CDR3 spans 16 residues. V shed 1 base and J shed 2 bases, with 11 bases lying between them.

As to this clone: This CDR3 is also generated by other DNA sequences in the sample. V is TRBV28 and J is TRBJ1-5; 9 bases are a match to TRBD1. Germline V gene sequence: CDR1 MDHEN, CDR2 SYDVKM. This CDR3 has 15 residues. After removal of 2 bases from V and 2 bases from J, the junction contained 1 base not matched to a gene. Here the CDR3 reads CASSLTGGGNQPQHF. CDR3 in DNA: TGTGCCAGCAGTTTAACAGGGGGCGGCAATCAGCCCCAGCATTTT.

V usage is TRBV7-2 and J usage is TRBJ1-6; 7 positions agree with TRBD1. Germline CDR1 SGHTA, CDR2 FQGNSA. V gave up 3 bases and J gave up 9 bases; unmatched junction bases: 5. The CDR3 is 14 amino acids. For the CDR3, the DNA is TGTGCCAGCAGCTTCGACAGGGATTTTTCACCCCTCCACTTT. As protein: CASSFDRDFSPLHF.

The rearrangement links TRBV27 to TRBJ1-2; D might be TRBD1 (6 bases). Trimming took 0 bases from V and 2 from J, leaving 7 bases between them. The germline V gene encodes CDR1 MNHEY and CDR2 SMNVEV (reference sequence). The CDR3 totals 14 residues. The CDR3 protein is CASSLSRGNYGYTF. Here the CDR3 DNA reads TGTGCCAGCAGTTTATCCAGGGGAAACTATGGCTACACCTTC.

The V call is TRBV6-2 or TRBV6-3, the J call TRBJ2-3; TRBD1 might be the D (5 bases). The germline V gene encodes CDR1 MNHEY and CDR2 SVGEGT. The V and J ends lost 0 bases and 2 bases respectively, with 9 bases between them. This CDR3 contains 15 residues. CDR3 nucleotide sequence: TGTGCCAGCAGTTACTCAAGGGGCGACACAGATACGCAGTATTTT. This encodes CASSYSRGDTDTQYF.

The chain recombines TRBV12-3 or TRBV12-4 with TRBJ2-7; D remains unclear. The CDR3 has 13 residues. V was pared by 1 base and J by 4 bases, with 8 bases between. The chain's CDR3 is CASSLGRTYEQYF. CDR3 nucleotides: TGTGCCAGCAGTTTAGGCCGCACTTACGAGCAGTACTTC.

CDR3 region: CATHHSGTDTQYF. The DNA for the CDR3 is TGTGCCACCCATCATAGCGGGACAGATACGCAGTATTTT. The chain joins TRBV3-1 (or the pseudogene TRBV3-2) to TRBJ2-3; 7 bases are shared with TRBD2. The CDR3 covers 13 residues. Germline CDR1 is LGHDT and CDR2 is YNNKEL (reference sequence). After removal of 10 bases from V and 3 bases from J, the junction contained 7 bases not matched to a gene.

V usage is TRBV6-2 or TRBV6-3 and J usage is TRBJ1-5; TRBD1 agrees at 9 bases. The V and J ends lost 5 bases and 0 bases, in that order; junction bases with no gene match: 11. The CDR3 extends over 18 amino acids. Germline V gene lookup returns CDR1 MNHEY and CDR2 SVGEGT. The CDR3 DNA reads TGTGCCAGCAGTCCCGGGACAGGGCTTGTTTATAGCAATCAGCCCCAGCATTTT. Its translation: CASSPGTGLVYSNQPQHF.